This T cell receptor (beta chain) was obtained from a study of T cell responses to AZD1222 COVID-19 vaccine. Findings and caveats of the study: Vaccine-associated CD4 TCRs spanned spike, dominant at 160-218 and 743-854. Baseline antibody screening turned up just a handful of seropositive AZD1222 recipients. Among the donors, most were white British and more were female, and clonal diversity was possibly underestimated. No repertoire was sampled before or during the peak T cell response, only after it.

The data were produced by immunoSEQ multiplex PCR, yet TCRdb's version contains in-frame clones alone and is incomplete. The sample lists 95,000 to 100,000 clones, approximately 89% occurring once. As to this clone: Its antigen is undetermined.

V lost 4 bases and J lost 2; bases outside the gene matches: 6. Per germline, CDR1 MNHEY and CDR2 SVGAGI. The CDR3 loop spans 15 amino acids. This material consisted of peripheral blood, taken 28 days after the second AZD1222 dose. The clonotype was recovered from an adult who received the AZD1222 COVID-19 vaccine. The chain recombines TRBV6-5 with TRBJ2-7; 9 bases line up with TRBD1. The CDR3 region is CASSSRTGETYEQYF. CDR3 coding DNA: TGTGCCAGCAGTTCGAGGACAGGGGAGACCTACGAGCAGTACTTC.